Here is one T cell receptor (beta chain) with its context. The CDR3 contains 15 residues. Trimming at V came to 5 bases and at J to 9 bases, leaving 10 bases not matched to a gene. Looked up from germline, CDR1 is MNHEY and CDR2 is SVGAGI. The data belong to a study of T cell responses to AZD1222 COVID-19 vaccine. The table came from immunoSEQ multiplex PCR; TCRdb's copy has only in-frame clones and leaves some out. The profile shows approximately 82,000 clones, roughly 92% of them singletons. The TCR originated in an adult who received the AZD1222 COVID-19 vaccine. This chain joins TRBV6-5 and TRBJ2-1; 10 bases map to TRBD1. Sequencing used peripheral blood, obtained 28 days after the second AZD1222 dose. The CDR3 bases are TGTGCCAGCAGTCAGACCGGGACAGGGGTATTTGAGCAGTTCTTC. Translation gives CASSQTGTGVFEQFF.